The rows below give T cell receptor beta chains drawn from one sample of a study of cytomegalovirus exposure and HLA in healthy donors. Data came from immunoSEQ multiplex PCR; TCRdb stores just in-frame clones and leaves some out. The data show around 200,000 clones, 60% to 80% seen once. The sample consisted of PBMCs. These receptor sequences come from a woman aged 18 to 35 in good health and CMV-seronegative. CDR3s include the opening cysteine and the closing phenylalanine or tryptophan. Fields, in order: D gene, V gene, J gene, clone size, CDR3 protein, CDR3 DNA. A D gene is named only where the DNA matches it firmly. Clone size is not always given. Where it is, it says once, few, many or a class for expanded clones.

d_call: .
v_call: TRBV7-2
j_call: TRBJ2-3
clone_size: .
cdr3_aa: CASSYTSDTQYF
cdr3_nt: TGTGCCAGCTCTTACACATCGGATACGCAGTATTTT

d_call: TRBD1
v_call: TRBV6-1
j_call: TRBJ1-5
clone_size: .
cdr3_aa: CASSEVTGDQPQHF
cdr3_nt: TGTGCCAGCAGTGAAGTCACAGGGGATCAGCCCCAGCATTTT

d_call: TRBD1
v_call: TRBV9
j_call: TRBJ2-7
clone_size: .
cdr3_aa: CASSVGGTGLNEQYF
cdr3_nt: TGTGCCAGCAGCGTAGGCGGGACAGGTCTAAACGAGCAGTACTTC

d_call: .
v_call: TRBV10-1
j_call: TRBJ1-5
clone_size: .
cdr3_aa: CASKQQGGGQPQHF
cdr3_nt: TGCGCCAGCAAACAACAGGGTGGTGGTCAGCCCCAGCATTTT

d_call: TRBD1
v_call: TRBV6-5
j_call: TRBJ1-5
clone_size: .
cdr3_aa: CASSYSGQGTYQAQHF
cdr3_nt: TGTGCCAGCAGTTACTCGGGACAGGGGACTTATCAAGCCCAGCATTTT

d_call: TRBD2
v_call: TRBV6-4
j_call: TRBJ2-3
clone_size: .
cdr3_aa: CASSETSGGADTQYF
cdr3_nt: TGTGCCAGCAGTGAAACTAGCGGGGGAGCAGATACGCAGTATTTT

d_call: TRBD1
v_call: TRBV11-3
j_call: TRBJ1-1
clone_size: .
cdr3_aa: CASSSGTGGNTEAFF
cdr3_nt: TGTGCCAGCAGCTCCGGGACAGGGGGCAACACTGAAGCTTTCTTT

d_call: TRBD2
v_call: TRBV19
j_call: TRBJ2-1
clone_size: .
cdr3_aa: CASSIEGTSGRGEQFF
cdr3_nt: TGTGCCAGTAGTATAGAAGGGACTAGCGGGAGAGGTGAGCAGTTCTTC

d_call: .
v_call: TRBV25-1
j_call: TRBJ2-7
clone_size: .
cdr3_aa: CASSEYRQRMQYF
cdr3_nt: TGTGCCAGCAGTGAATATAGGCAGAGGATGCAGTACTTC

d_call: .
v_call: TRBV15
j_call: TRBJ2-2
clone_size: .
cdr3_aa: CATSRDLASTGELFF
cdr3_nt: TGTGCCACCAGCAGAGATTTAGCAAGCACCGGGGAGCTGTTTTTT

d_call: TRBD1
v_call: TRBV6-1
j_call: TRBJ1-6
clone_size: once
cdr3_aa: CASSAGGIGNSPLHF
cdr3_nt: TGTGCCAGCAGTGCAGGGGGAATTGGTAATTCACCCCTCCACTTT

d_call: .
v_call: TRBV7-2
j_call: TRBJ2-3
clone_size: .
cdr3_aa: CASSYVGIGTDTQYF
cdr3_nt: TGTGCCAGCAGCTATGTCGGGATTGGCACAGATACGCAGTATTTT

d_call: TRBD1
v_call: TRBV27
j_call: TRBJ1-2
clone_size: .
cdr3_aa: CATFDGQGTRGYTF
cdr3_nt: TGTGCCACCTTTGATGGACAGGGAACGAGGGGCTACACCTTC

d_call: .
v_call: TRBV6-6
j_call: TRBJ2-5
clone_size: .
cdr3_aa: CASREFYQETQYF
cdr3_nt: TGTGCCAGCAGGGAGTTTTATCAAGAGACCCAGTACTTC

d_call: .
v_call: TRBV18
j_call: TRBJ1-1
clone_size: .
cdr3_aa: CASSQARLVEPGEAFF
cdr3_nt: TGTGCCAGCTCACAAGCACGACTGGTGGAACCCGGTGAAGCTTTCTTT

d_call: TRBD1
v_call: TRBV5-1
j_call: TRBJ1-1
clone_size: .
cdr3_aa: CASSLQGPAEAFF
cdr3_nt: TGCGCCAGCAGCTTACAGGGGCCCGCTGAAGCTTTCTTT

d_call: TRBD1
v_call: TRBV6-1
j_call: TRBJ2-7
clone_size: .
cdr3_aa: CASSGDRGNEQYF
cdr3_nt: TGTGCCAGCAGTGGGGACAGGGGCAACGAGCAGTACTTC

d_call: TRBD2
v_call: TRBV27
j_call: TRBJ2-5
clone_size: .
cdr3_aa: CASSFPGGETQYF
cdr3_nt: TGTGCCAGCAGTTTCCCCGGGGGGGAGACCCAGTACTTC

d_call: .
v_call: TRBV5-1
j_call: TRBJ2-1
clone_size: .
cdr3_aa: CASSLGGIHSYNEQFF
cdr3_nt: TGCGCCAGCAGCTTGGGAGGGATTCACTCCTACAATGAGCAGTTCTTC

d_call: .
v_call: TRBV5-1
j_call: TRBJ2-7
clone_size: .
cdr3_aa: CASSLAGSEQYF
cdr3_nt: TGCGCCAGCAGCTTGGCCGGGTCCGAGCAGTACTTC

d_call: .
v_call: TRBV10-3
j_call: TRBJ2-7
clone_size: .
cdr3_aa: CAISAGSITYEQYF
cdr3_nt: TGTGCCATCAGTGCCGGGTCCATAACCTACGAGCAGTACTTC

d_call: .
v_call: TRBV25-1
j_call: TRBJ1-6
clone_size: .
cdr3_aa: CASSAQSYNSPLHF
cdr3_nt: TGTGCCAGCAGTGCACAAAGTTATAATTCACCCCTCCACTTT

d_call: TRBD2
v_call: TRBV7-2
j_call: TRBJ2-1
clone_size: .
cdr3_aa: CASSRTAGFNNEQFF
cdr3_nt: TGTGCCAGCAGCCGAACAGCGGGATTCAACAATGAGCAGTTCTTC

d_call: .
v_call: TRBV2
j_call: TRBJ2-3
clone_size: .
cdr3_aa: CASRGTILTDTQYF
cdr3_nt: TGTGCCAGCAGGGGGACAATTTTGACAGATACGCAGTATTTT